Presented here are 6 T cell receptor beta chains from one specimen sequenced in a study of response to subunit inactivated influenza vaccine. TCRdb analysed the RT-PCR reads with MiXCR anew, one entry per CDR3 protein. The data contain approximately 200,000 distinct CDR3 sequences, roughly 14% of them seen just once; the ten biggest clones take up about 28%. The sequences come from CD8+ T cells sorted from PBMCs, collected roughly 5 days after vaccination. These receptors all come from a man aged 45-65 years who received an inactivated influenza vaccine.

There are a few counts of this clonotype. The rearrangement joins TRBV20-1 to TRBJ2-7; 7 bases are shared with TRBD2. This CDR3 spans 15 amino acids. J gave up 3 bases and V 3 bases, and 11 bases lay outside the gene matches. Germline V gene data show CDR1 as DFQATT and CDR2 as SNEGSKA (reference sequence). In DNA, the CDR3 is TGCAGTGCTAGCGCTATAAGACTAGCTCTCTACGAGCAGTACTTC. This encodes CSASAIRLALYEQYF.

This clonotype was counted only a few times. The V call is TRBV7-2, the J call TRBJ2-1; the match to TRBD2 covers 12 bases. The CDR3 has 18 residues. J was trimmed by 4 bases and V by 2 bases; bases with no gene match: 9. Germline CDR1 is SGHTA and CDR2 is FQGNSA. CDR3 nucleotides: TGTGCCAGCAGCTTATCACTAGCGGGAGGAGGGATATACAATGAGCAGTTCTTC. This sequence encodes CASSLSLAGGGIYNEQFF.

This clonotype appeared a few times. The chain recombines TRBV28 with TRBJ1-5; no reliable D call. Trimming left V 7 bases short and J 0 bases short, with 7 bases between. Per the germline V gene, CDR1 is MDHEN and CDR2 is SYDVKM. The CDR3 totals 13 residues. CDR3: CASNSYSNQPQHF. As DNA, the CDR3 is TGTGCCAGCAACTCCTATAGCAATCAGCCCCAGCATTTT.

The chain has TRBV4-3 and TRBJ2-6; 8 bases are a match to TRBD1. This CDR3 comprises 20 residues. Trimming removed 0 bases from V and 0 bases from J; junction bases left unmatched: 10. CDR1 LGHNA and CDR2 YSLEER come from the germline V gene. Here the CDR3 reads CASSQEVYGTGRSGANVLTF. CDR3 DNA sequence: TGCGCCAGCAGCCAAGAAGTTTACGGGACAGGACGCTCTGGGGCCAACGTCCTGACTTTC.

This chain connects TRBV12-3 or TRBV12-4 to TRBJ1-5; a possible D gene is TRBD1 (5 bases). Trimming pared 0 bases from V and 3 bases from J, leaving 12 bases between. There are 16 residues in the CDR3. CDR3: CASSLAGLGTNQPQHF. The CDR3 DNA is TGTGCCAGCAGTTTAGCGGGACTCGGGACCAATCAGCCCCAGCATTTT.

V usage is TRBV28 and J usage is TRBJ2-3; D gene uncertain. CDR1 MDHEN and CDR2 SYDVKM come from the germline V gene. Trimming took off 9 bases at V and 1 base at J, with 8 bases between the two ends. This CDR3 has 12 residues. CDR3 nucleotides: TGTGCCAGTAGGACGGGCACAGATACGCAGTATTTT. This codes for CASRTGTDTQYF.